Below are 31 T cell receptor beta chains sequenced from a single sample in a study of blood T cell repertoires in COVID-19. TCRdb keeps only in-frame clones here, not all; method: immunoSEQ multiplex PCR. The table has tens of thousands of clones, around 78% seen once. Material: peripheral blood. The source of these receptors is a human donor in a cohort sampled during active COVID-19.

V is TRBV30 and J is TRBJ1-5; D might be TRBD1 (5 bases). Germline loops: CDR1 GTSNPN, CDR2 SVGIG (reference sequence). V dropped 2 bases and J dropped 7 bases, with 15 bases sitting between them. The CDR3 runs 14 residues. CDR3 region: CAWSTLQEGQPQHF. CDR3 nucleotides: TGTGCCTGGAGTACACTTCAGGAGGGGCAGCCCCAGCATTTT.

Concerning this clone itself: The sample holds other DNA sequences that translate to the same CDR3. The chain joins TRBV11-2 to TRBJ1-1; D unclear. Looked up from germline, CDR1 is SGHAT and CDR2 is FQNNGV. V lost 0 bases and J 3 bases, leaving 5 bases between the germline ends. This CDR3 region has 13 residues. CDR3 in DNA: TGTGCCAGCAGCTTAGATCGGGACACTGAAGCTTTCTTT. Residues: CASSLDRDTEAFF. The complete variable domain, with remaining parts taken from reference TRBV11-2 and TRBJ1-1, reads EAGVAQSPRYKIIEKRQSVAFWCNPISGHATLYWYQQILGQGPKLLIQFQNNGVVDDSQLPKDRFSAERLKGVDSTLKIQPAKLEDSAVYLCASSLDRDTEAFFGQGTRLTVV.

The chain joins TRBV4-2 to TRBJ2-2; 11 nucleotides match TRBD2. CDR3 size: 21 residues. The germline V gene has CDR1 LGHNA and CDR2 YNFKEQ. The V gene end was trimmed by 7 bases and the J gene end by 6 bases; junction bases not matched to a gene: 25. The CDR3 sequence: CASTVSPPGQGRLAGSGELFF. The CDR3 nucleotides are TGTGCCAGCACCGTCTCCCCCCCGGGACAGGGTCGACTAGCGGGATCCGGGGAGCTGTTTTTT.

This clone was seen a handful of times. CDR3 nucleotide sequence: TGTGCCAGCAGAGATTCGGGACAGGGGCATGAGCAGTTCTTC. Its protein is CASRDSGQGHEQFF. The chain carries TRBV2 and TRBJ2-1; the match to TRBD1 covers 10 bases. J gave up 8 bases and V 6 bases, and 7 bases lay outside the gene matches. The CDR3 is made up of 14 amino acids. Per the germline V gene, CDR1 is SNHLY and CDR2 is FYNNEI. Full variable domain (missing parts from reference TRBV2 and TRBJ2-1): EPEVTQTPSHQVTQMGQEVILRCVPISNHLYFYWYRQILGQKVEFLVSFYNNEISEKSEIFDDQFSVERPDGSNFTLKIRSTKLEDSAMYFCASRDSGQGHEQFFGPGTRLTVL.

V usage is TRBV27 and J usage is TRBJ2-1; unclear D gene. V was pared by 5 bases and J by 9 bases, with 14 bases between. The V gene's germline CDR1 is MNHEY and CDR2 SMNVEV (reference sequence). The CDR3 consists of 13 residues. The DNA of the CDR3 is TGTGCCAGCAGTCCACGACCCAACAGTGAGCAGTTCTTC. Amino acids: CASSPRPNSEQFF.

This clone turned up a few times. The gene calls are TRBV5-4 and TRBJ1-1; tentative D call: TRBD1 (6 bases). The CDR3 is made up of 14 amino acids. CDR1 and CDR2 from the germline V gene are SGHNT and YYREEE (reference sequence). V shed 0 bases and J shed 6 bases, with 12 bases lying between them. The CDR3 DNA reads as TGTGCCAGCAGCTTGGGAGGGGGTCGAGCTGAAGCTTTCTTT. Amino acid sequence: CASSLGGGRAEAFF. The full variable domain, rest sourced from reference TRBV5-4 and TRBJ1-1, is ETGVTQSPTHLIKTRGQQVTLRCSSQSGHNTVSWYQQALGQGPQFIFQYYREEENGRGNFPPRFSGLQFPNYSSELNVNALELDDSALYLCASSLGGGRAEAFFGQGTRLTVV.

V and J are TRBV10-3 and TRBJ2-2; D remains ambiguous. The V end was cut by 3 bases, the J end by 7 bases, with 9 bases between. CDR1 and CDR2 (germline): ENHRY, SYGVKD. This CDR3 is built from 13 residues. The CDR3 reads CAISDPVYGELFF. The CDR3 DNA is TGTGCCATCAGTGATCCCGTTTACGGGGAGCTGTTTTTT.

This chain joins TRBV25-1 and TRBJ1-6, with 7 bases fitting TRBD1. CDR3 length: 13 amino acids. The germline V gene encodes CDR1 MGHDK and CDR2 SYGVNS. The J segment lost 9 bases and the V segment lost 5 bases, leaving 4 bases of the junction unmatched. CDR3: CASSQTGSSPLHF. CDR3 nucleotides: TGTGCCAGCAGTCAGACAGGGAGTTCACCCCTCCACTTT.

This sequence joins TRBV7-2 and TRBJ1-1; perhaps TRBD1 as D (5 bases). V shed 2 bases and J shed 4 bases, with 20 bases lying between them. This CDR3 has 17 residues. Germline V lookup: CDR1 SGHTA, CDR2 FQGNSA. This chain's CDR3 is CASSLRGQGEVSTEAFF. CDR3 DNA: TGTGCCAGCAGCTTAAGGGGTCAGGGTGAGGTGAGCACTGAAGCTTTCTTT.

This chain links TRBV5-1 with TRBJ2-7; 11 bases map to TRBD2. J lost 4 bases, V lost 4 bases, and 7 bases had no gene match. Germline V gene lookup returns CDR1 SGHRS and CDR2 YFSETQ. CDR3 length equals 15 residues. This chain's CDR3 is CASSPTTSGIYEQYF. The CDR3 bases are TGCGCCAGCAGCCCAACGACTAGCGGGATATACGAGCAGTACTTC.

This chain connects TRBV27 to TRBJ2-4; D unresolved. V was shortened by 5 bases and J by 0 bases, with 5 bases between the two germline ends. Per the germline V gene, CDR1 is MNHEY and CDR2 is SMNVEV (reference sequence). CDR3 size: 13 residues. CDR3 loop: CASSPLAKNIQYF. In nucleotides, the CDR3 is TGTGCCAGCAGTCCCCTAGCCAAAAACATTCAGTACTTC.

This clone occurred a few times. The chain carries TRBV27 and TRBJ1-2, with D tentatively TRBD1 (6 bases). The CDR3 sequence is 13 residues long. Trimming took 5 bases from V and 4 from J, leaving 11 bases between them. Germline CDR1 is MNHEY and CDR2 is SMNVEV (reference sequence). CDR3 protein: CASSPGGPYGYTF. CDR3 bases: TGTGCCAGCAGTCCCGGGGGGCCCTATGGCTACACCTTC.

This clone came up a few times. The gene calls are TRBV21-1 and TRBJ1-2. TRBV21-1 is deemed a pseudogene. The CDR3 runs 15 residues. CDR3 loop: CASSRRARANYGYTF. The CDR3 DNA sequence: TGTGCCAGCAGCAGGCGGGCCAGAGCTAACTATGGCTACACCTTC.

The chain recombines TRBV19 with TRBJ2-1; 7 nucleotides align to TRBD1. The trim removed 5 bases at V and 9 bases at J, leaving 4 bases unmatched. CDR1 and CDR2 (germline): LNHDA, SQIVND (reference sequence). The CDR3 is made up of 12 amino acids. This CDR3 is CASSVNRGEQFF. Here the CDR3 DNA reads TGTGCCAGTAGTGTGAACAGGGGTGAGCAGTTCTTC.

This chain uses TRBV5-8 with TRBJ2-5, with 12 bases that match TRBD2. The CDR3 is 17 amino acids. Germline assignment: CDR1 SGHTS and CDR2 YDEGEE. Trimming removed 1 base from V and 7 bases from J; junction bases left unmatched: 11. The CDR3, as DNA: TGTGCCAGCAGCTTGCTAGCGGGAGGGCCGGGAGGTTCGACCCAGTACTTC. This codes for CASSLLAGGPGGSTQYF.

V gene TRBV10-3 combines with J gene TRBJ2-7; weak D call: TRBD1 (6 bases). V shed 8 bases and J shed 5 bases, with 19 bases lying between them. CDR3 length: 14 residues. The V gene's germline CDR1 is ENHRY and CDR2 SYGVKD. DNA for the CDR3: TGTGCCATCCGCATACGAGAACAGGGAAACGAGCAGTACTTC. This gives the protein CAIRIREQGNEQYF.

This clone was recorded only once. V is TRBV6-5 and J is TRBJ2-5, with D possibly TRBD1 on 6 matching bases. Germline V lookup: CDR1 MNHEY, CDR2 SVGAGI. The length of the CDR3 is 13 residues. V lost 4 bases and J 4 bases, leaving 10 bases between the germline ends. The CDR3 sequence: CASSFTRGETQYF. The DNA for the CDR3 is TGTGCCAGCAGTTTCACCAGGGGAGAGACCCAGTACTTC.

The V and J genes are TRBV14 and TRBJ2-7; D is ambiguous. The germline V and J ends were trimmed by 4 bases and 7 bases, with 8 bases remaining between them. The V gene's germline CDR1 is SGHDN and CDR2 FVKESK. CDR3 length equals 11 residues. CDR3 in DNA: TGTGCCAGCAGCCCGGGTGTTGAGCAGTACTTC. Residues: CASSPGVEQYF.

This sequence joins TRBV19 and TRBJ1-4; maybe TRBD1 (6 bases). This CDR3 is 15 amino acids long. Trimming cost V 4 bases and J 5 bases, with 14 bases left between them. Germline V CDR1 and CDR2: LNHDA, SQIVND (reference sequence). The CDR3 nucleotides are TGTGCCAGTAGTACCAAGACAGGTTTAAATGAAAAACTGTTTTTT. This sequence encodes CASSTKTGLNEKLFF.

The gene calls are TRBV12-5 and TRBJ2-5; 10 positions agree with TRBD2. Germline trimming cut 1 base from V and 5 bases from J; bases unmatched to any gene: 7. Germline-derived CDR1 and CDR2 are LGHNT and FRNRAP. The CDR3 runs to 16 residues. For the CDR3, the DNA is TGTGCTAGTGGTTTGGGAGCGGGAGGGCCGGGGGAGACCCAGTACTTC. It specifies CASGLGAGGPGETQYF.

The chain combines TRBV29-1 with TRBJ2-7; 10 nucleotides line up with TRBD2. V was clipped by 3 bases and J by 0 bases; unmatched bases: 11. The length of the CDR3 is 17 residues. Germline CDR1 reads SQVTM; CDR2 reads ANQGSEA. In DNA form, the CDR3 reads TGCAGCGTTGAGGGGCTAGCGGGAGTGGGAAGCTCCTACGAGCAGTACTTC. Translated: CSVEGLAGVGSSYEQYF.

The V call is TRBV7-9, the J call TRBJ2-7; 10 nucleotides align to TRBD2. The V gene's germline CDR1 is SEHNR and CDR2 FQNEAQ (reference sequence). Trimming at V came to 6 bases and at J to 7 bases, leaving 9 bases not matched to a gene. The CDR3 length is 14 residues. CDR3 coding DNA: TGTGCCAGCAGTTTCAGCGGGAGGGCCTGGGAGCAGTACTTC. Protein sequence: CASSFSGRAWEQYF.

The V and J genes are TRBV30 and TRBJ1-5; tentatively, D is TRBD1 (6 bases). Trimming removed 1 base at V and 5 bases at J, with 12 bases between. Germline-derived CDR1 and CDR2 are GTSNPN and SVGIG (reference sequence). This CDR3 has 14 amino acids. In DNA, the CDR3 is TGTGCCTGGAGTGCAGGGGCAGGGGATCAGCCCCAGCATTTT. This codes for CAWSAGAGDQPQHF.

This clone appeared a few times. The CDR3: CASSEGGTGGRHF. The CDR3 region has the DNA TGTGCCAGCAGTGAAGGTGGGACAGGAGGTCGGCATTTT. The V and J genes are TRBV6-1 and TRBJ1-5, with 8 nucleotides matching TRBD1. This CDR3 is built from 13 residues. Losses at the gene ends were 1 base for V and 15 bases for J; bases not matched to a gene: 8. From germline, CDR1 is MNHNS and CDR2 SASEGT.

The CDR3 DNA reads TGCGCCAGCAGTCCTCTGGGGGGACAGGGGTCCTACGAGCAGTACTTC. Encoded protein: CASSPLGGQGSYEQYF. The chain employs TRBV5-1 and TRBJ2-7; 10 positions agree with TRBD1. The germline V gene encodes CDR1 SGHRS and CDR2 YFSETQ. Losses at the gene ends were 5 bases for V and 1 base for J; bases not matched to a gene: 9. The CDR3 has 16 residues.

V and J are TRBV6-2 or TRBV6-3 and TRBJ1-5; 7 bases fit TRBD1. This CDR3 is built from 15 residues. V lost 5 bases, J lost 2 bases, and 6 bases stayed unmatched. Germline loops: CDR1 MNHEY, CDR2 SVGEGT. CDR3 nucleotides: TGTGCCAGCAGTCGACAGGGTGTTGGCAATCAGCCCCAGCATTTT. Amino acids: CASSRQGVGNQPQHF.

CDR3 DNA: TGTGCCGGGTCCTCCGGGACAGGGAATCAGCCCCAGCATTTT. Its translation is CAGSSGTGNQPQHF. The chain is built from TRBV30 and TRBJ1-5; 9 bases fit TRBD1. Germline loops: CDR1 GTSNPN, CDR2 SVGIG (reference sequence). The CDR3 runs 14 residues. V dropped 8 bases and J dropped 4; count of bases not matched to a gene: 9.

CDR3 protein: CASSPGLARVGELFF. The CDR3, as DNA: TGTGCCAGCAGCCCTGGGCTAGCGAGAGTTGGGGAGCTGTTTTTT. This sequence joins TRBV7-2 and TRBJ2-2; maybe TRBD2 (6 bases). Germline loops: CDR1 SGHTA, CDR2 FQGNSA. The CDR3 spans 15 residues. The V end was cut by 5 bases, the J end by 8 bases, with 18 bases between.

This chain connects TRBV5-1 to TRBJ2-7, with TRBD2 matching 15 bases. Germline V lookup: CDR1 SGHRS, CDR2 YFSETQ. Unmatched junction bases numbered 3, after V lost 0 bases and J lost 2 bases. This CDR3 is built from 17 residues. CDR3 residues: CASSLGGLAGGPYEQYF. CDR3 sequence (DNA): TGCGCCAGCAGCTTGGGGGGACTAGCGGGAGGTCCCTACGAGCAGTACTTC.

CDR3 nucleotide sequence: TGTGCCAGCAGCCTCAGACAGGGCTCGATAGATACGCAGTATTTT. Translated, it gives CASSLRQGSIDTQYF. This chain joins TRBV7-6 and TRBJ2-3; 7 positions agree with TRBD1. The junction had 10 bases not matched to a gene; V was cut back by 5 bases and J by 5 bases. The V gene's germline CDR1 is SGHVS and CDR2 FNYEAQ. The CDR3 sequence is 15 residues long.

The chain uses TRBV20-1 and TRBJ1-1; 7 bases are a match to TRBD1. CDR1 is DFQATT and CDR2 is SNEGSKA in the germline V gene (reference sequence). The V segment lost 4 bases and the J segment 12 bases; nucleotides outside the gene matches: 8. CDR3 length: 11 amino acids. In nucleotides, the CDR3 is TGCAGTGCTAACCGAGGGACAGTTCCTTTCTTT. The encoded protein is CSANRGTVPFF.